This entry lists 18 T cell receptor beta chains sequenced from one sample in a study of T cell responses to AZD1222 COVID-19 vaccine. Sequencing was performed with immunoSEQ multiplex PCR; in TCRdb, only in-frame clones are kept and a portion is missing. The data show some 130,000 clones, around 93% seen once. The sequencing used peripheral blood, collected on day 0 of AZD1222 vaccination. The receptors stem from an adult in good health.

The CDR3 region is CASREGAAHGYGYTF. The CDR3 DNA reads as TGTGCCAGCAGGGAGGGGGCGGCCCACGGCTATGGCTACACCTTC. This chain links TRBV6-5 with TRBJ1-2; TRBD1 matches 7 bases. V gave up 6 bases and J gave up 4 bases; unmatched junction bases: 11. Germline CDR1 and CDR2: MNHEY and SVGAGI. The CDR3 is 15 residues long.

This clone was picked up one time. The chain couples TRBV11-2 to TRBJ1-4; a possible D gene is TRBD1 (5 bases). Germline-derived CDR1 and CDR2 are SGHAT and FQNNGV. This CDR3 has 17 residues. V dropped 5 bases and J dropped 2 bases, with 18 bases sitting between them. The CDR3 region has the DNA TGTGCCAGCAGCCGGGACGGATGGTGGGTCACTAATGAAAAACTGTTTTTT. Translating it yields CASSRDGWWVTNEKLFF. Complete variable domain (other parts from reference TRBV11-2 and TRBJ1-4): EAGVAQSPRYKIIEKRQSVAFWCNPISGHATLYWYQQILGQGPKLLIQFQNNGVVDDSQLPKDRFSAERLKGVDSTLKIQPAKLEDSAVYLCASSRDGWWVTNEKLFFGSGTQLSVL.

This chain uses TRBV5-1 with TRBJ1-1, with D tentatively TRBD1 (5 bases). From germline, CDR1 is SGHRS and CDR2 YFSETQ. The V gene lost 4 bases and the J gene lost 2 bases, with 12 bases spanning the gap. CDR3 length equals 14 residues. The CDR3 loop reads CASSPGALNTEAFF. CDR3 coding DNA: TGCGCCAGCAGCCCCGGGGCTCTCAACACTGAAGCTTTCTTT.

The chain couples TRBV7-9 to TRBJ1-4; D is undetermined. The V end was cut by 2 bases, the J end by 7 bases, with 8 bases between. The CDR3 totals 13 residues. Germline loops: CDR1 SEHNR, CDR2 FQNEAQ (reference sequence). The CDR3 loop is CASSLSGSEKLFF. In DNA form, the CDR3 reads TGTGCCAGCAGCTTAAGCGGGAGTGAAAAACTGTTTTTT.

The chain uses TRBV5-1 and TRBJ2-7; TRBD1 matches at 12 bases. The trim removed 4 bases at V and 7 bases at J, leaving 6 bases unmatched. CDR1 is SGHRS and CDR2 is YFSETQ in the germline V gene. The CDR3 runs 14 residues. This CDR3 reads CASSPGQGAKEQYF. The CDR3 DNA sequence: TGCGCCAGCAGCCCGGGACAGGGGGCGAAAGAGCAGTACTTC.

This sequence joins TRBV30 and TRBJ2-5; 10 bases map to TRBD2. This CDR3 is 14 amino acids long. Trimming removed 6 bases from V and 3 bases from J; junction bases left unmatched: 7. Per the germline V gene, CDR1 is GTSNPN and CDR2 is SVGIG (reference sequence). The CDR3 reads CACPLAGVKETQYF. For the CDR3, the DNA is TGTGCCTGTCCCCTAGCGGGGGTTAAAGAGACCCAGTACTTC.

The chain carries TRBV6-5 and TRBJ2-7; 8 bases fit TRBD1. The J segment lost 3 bases and the V segment lost 8 bases, leaving 9 bases of the junction unmatched. This CDR3 is 14 amino acids long. The germline gives CDR1 MNHEY, CDR2 SVGAGI. CDR3 coding DNA: TGTGCCAGCCGAAGGACAGGGACCATCTACGAGCAGTACTTC. It codes for CASRRTGTIYEQYF.

The chain has TRBV21-1 and TRBJ1-5. TRBV21-1 is a documented pseudogene. The CDR3 extends over 14 amino acids. The chain's CDR3 is CGGGAKFGNQPQHF. CDR3 DNA sequence: TGTGGGGGGGGTGCCAAATTCGGCAATCAGCCCCAGCATTTT.

The CDR3 nucleotides read TGTGCCAGCAGCGAAACTTACTACAATGAGCAGTTCTTC. The encoded protein is CASSETYYNEQFF. This chain connects TRBV5-5 to TRBJ2-1; unclear D gene. This CDR3 is 13 amino acids long. Germline lookup yields CDR1 SGHKS and CDR2 YYEKEE (reference sequence). The V gene lost 4 bases and the J gene lost 3 bases, with 8 bases spanning the gap.

The chain uses TRBV5-4 and TRBJ2-1; TRBD1 might be the D (6 bases). Germline V CDR1 and CDR2: SGHNT, YYREEE (reference sequence). Deletions cut 4 bases from V and 4 bases from J, with 15 bases between. The CDR3 length is 15 residues. The chain's CDR3 is CASSETGDLYNEQFF. Here the CDR3 DNA reads TGTGCCAGCAGCGAGACAGGTGATTTATACAATGAGCAGTTCTTC.

This clone was observed a handful of times. The CDR3 DNA sequence: TGTGCCAGCAGCCCCACTTTCGGTGAGCAGTTCTTC. Protein sequence: CASSPTFGEQFF. V is TRBV11-3 and J is TRBJ2-1; D is ambiguous. From germline, CDR1 is SGHNT and CDR2 YENEEA. Trimming removed 5 bases at V and 9 bases at J, with 11 bases between. This CDR3 is 12 amino acids long.

V is TRBV28 and J is TRBJ2-7; unclear D gene. This CDR3 has 12 amino acids. V dropped 1 base and J dropped 5 bases, with 6 bases sitting between them. The V gene's germline CDR1 is MDHEN and CDR2 SYDVKM. The DNA of the CDR3 is TGTGCCAGCAGTTTATTGGGTAACGAGCAGTACTTC. The encoded protein is CASSLLGNEQYF. The full variable domain, completed using reference TRBV28 and TRBJ2-7, is DVKVTQSSRYLVKRTGEKVFLECVQDMDHENMFWYRQDPGLGLRLIYFSYDVKMKEKGDIPEGYSVSREKKERFSLILESASTNQTSMYLCASSLLGNEQYFGPGTRLTVT.

The chain carries TRBV5-8 and TRBJ1-1; D may be TRBD1 (6 bases). The CDR3 totals 14 residues. The V end was cut by 4 bases, the J end by 1 base, with 11 bases between. Germline CDR1 SGHTS, CDR2 YDEGEE. CDR3 sequence (DNA): TGTGCCAGCAGCATCGGACAGCCGAACACTGAAGCTTTCTTT. It codes for CASSIGQPNTEAFF.

The chain combines TRBV28 with TRBJ1-5, with D maybe TRBD1 (6 bases). With 7 bases removed from V and 2 bases from J, the gap between germline ends came to 12 bases. Germline V gene sequence: CDR1 MDHEN, CDR2 SYDVKM. CDR3 size: 14 residues. The CDR3 DNA reads TGTGCCAGCATCCGGCCAGGGGGCAATCAGCCCCAGCATTTT. It is translated as CASIRPGGNQPQHF.

The V gene is TRBV15, the J gene TRBJ1-2, with D uncertain. The V and J ends lost 1 base and 2 bases respectively, with 2 bases between them. CDR1 LNHNV and CDR2 YYDKDF come from the germline V gene (reference sequence). This CDR3 comprises 12 residues. Here the CDR3 DNA reads TGTGCCACCAGCAGAGGGAACTATGGCTACACCTTC. It is translated as CATSRGNYGYTF.

The V and J genes are TRBV6-5 and TRBJ1-2; D not resolved. The CDR3 spans 12 residues. Germline CDR1 MNHEY, CDR2 SVGAGI. Trimming removed 11 bases at V and 7 bases at J, with 17 bases between. The CDR3 loop is CAGVLEVAGYTF. In DNA form, the CDR3 reads TGTGCCGGCGTACTGGAAGTGGCTGGCTACACCTTC.

The rearrangement links TRBV4-2 to TRBJ2-2; the match to TRBD2 covers 9 bases. This CDR3 is 17 amino acids long. Germline values: CDR1 LGHNA, CDR2 YNFKEQ. V shed 4 bases and J 4 bases; nucleotides not matched to a gene: 10. The CDR3 sequence is CASSPLAGTSSTGELFF. CDR3 bases: TGTGCCAGCAGCCCATTGGCGGGGACTAGCAGCACCGGGGAGCTGTTTTTT.

The rearrangement joins TRBV28 to TRBJ1-4; TRBD1 matches 7 bases. Germline CDR1 and CDR2: MDHEN and SYDVKM. With V trimmed by 6 bases and J by 10 bases, 5 bases remained unmatched. The CDR3 consists of 12 residues. CDR3 amino acids: CASSRDRTKLFF. CDR3 sequence (DNA): TGTGCCAGCAGCAGGGACAGAACAAAACTGTTTTTT.